This T cell receptor (beta chain) is drawn from a study of blood T cell repertoires in COVID-19. Across the study: Specimens from acute and convalescent COVID-19 originated in the United States, Italy and Spain. T cells, B-cell-depleted T cells, or PBMCs provided the cDNA or gDNA that served as material.

As originally analysed: Using reference gene primer amplification, nucleated cell counts were estimated. The data were produced by immunoSEQ multiplex PCR, yet TCRdb's version contains in-frame clones alone and is incomplete. V, J and clone size reflect that table, while D and trimming were determined from the DNA. The repertoire includes over 200,000 clones, 83% of them detected once, and 2% to 3% sits in the top ten. Trimming removed 7 bases from V and 0 bases from J; junction bases left unmatched: 10. Germline V lookup: CDR1 MNHEY, CDR2 SMNVEV (reference sequence). CDR3 length: 19 amino acids. The receptor comes from a woman aged 40 to 50 with active or convalescent COVID-19. This chain joins TRBV27 and TRBJ2-3; 16 bases are shared with TRBD2. Sequencing was performed on peripheral blood. The CDR3 region is CASTTRGTSGRESTDTQYF. CDR3 bases: TGTGCCAGCACCACCCGGGGGACTAGCGGGAGGGAAAGCACAGATACGCAGTATTTT.